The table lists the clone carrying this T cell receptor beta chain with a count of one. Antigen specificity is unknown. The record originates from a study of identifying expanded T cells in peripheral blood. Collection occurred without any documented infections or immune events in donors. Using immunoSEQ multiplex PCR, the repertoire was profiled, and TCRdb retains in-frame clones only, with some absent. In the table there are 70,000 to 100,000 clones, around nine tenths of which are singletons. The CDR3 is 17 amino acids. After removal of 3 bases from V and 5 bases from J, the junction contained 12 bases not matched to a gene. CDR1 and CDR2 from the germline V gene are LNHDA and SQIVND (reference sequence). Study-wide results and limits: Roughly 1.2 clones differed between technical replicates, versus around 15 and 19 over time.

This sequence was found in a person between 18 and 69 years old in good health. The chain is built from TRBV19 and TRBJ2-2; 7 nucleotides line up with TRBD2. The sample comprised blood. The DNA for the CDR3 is TGTGCCAGTAGTATCAATTGGAAGCGGGGCTCTACCGGGGAGCTGTTTTTT. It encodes CASSINWKRGSTGELFF.